The following is a T cell receptor (beta chain) sequence with its context. Its antigen is not identified. The data are from a study of PD-1 blockade in classical Hodgkin lymphoma. Study-wide findings and caveats: The repertoire differences lack a defined cause, possibly disease activity or prior therapy. As was reported, newly diagnosed patients showed lower baseline TCR diversity than healthy donors did.

The germline V gene has CDR1 SGDLS and CDR2 YYNGEE. Trimming stripped 3 bases from V and 0 bases from J, with 16 bases between. There are 17 residues in the CDR3. The protocol was immunoSEQ multiplex PCR, while the TCRdb copy is restricted to in-frame clones and leaves out a portion. The sample has tens of thousands of clones; approximately 95% are singletons. Time point described: newly diagnosed, previously untreated cHL patient sample. The study compared against PBMCs from newly diagnosed, untreated classical Hodgkin lymphoma. The specimen was peripheral blood mononuclear cells (PBMCs). This TCR was sampled from a human donor with classical Hodgkin lymphoma. The chain combines TRBV9 with TRBJ2-1; tentatively, D is TRBD1 (6 bases). The CDR3 spells CASSETGSLSSYNEQFF. CDR3 in DNA: TGTGCCAGCAGCGAGACAGGTTCCCTTAGCTCCTACAATGAGCAGTTCTTC.